A selection of T cell receptor beta chains follows, all from one sample in a study of blood T cell repertoires in COVID-19. Here immunoSEQ multiplex PCR was the method, and the copy in TCRdb shows in-frame clones only, minus some. In the table there are 350,000 or so clones, about nine tenths of which are singletons. Sequenced: PBMCs or T cells enriched from blood (not recorded which). All receptors derive from a woman aged 25 to 39 who had been exposed to COVID-19. Both conserved end residues are part of each CDR3. D genes are given only for firm matches. Not all rows give a size; the values are once, few, many and, for expanded clones, a class.

j_call v_call d_call clone_size cdr3_aa cdr3_nt
TRBJ1-5 TRBV7-9 NA NA CASSSSLEPQHF TGTGCCAGCAGTTCTAGTTTGGAGCCCCAGCATTTT
TRBJ2-5 TRBV11-2 TRBD2 NA CASSLAGVWETQYF TGTGCCAGCAGCTTGGCGGGAGTATGGGAGACCCAGTACTTC
TRBJ1-1 TRBV19 TRBD1 NA CASSNRGLTEAFF TGTGCCAGTAGTAACAGGGGGCTTACTGAAGCTTTCTTT
TRBJ2-1 TRBV2 TRBD2 once CASSEREGRNEQFF TGTGCCAGCAGTGAACGGGAGGGGCGGAATGAGCAGTTCTTC
TRBJ2-7 TRBV13 NA NA CASGKPGTWAYEQYF TGTGCCAGCGGAAAGCCCGGGACATGGGCCTACGAGCAGTACTTC
TRBJ2-7 TRBV27 NA NA CASSLSSWVARGQQYF TGTGCCAGCAGTTTAAGCTCTTGGGTAGCAAGGGGCCAGCAGTACTTC
TRBJ1-4 TRBV10-3 NA NA CAAKQGINEKLFF TGTGCCGCCAAACAGGGAATTAATGAAAAACTGTTTTTT
TRBJ2-1 TRBV28 TRBD2 NA CASIMGGSVPYNEQFF TGTGCCAGCATCATGGGCGGGAGTGTGCCCTACAATGAGCAGTTCTTC
TRBJ2-5 TRBV10-3 NA NA CAISESRSGKETQYF TGTGCCATCAGTGAGTCGAGGAGCGGAAAAGAGACCCAGTACTTC
TRBJ2-7 TRBV4-1 TRBD2 once CASSPSTSGRYEQYF TGCGCCAGCAGCCCCTCGACTAGCGGGAGGTACGAGCAGTACTTC
TRBJ2-7 TRBV19 NA NA CASSMSGTYEQYF TGTGCCAGTAGTATGAGTGGTACCTACGAGCAGTACTTC
TRBJ1-2 TRBV7-6 NA NA CASSSGGDYGYTF TGTGCCAGCAGCTCCGGGGGTGACTATGGCTACACCTTC
TRBJ1-6 TRBV5-1 NA NA CASSLVPGEFSPLHF TGCGCCAGCAGCTTGGTTCCAGGGGAGTTCTCACCCCTCCACTTT
TRBJ2-2 TRBV28 TRBD1 few CASQTGQGSDGELFF TGTGCCAGCCAAACCGGACAGGGGAGTGACGGGGAGCTGTTTTTT
TRBJ2-7 TRBV25-1 TRBD1 NA CASSGADGTGGGRVEQYF TGTGCCAGCAGTGGAGCCGACGGGACAGGAGGCGGAAGGGTCGAGCAGTACTTC
TRBJ2-1 TRBV30 TRBD2 NA CAWSVGLAGSYNEQFF TGTGCCTGGAGTGTGGGGCTAGCGGGATCCTACAATGAGCAGTTCTTC
TRBJ2-5 TRBV28 TRBD2 NA CASSTYSGSKETQYF TGTGCCAGCAGCACATATAGCGGGAGCAAAGAGACCCAGTACTTC
TRBJ1-1 TRBV27 TRBD1 NA CASRRQGAVSLGTEAFF TGTGCCAGCAGACGACAGGGGGCGGTGTCCCTAGGCACTGAAGCTTTCTTT
TRBJ1-2 TRBV9 NA NA CASSEGQGNGYTF TGTGCCAGCAGCGAGGGTCAGGGAAATGGCTACACCTTC
TRBJ2-2 TRBV19 NA NA CATQEAWGAGELFF TGTGCCACCCAGGAGGCCTGGGGGGCCGGGGAGCTGTTTTTT
TRBJ2-7 TRBV5-4 NA once CASSQSKTIRYEQYF TGTGCCAGCAGCCAGTCGAAAACTATAAGGTACGAGCAGTACTTC
TRBJ1-2 TRBV28 TRBD1 NA CASSSNPGQGEGYTF TGTGCCAGCAGTTCTAATCCGGGACAGGGGGAAGGCTACACCTTC
TRBJ2-5 TRBV5-1 NA NA CASSLDTAEETQYF TGCGCCAGCAGCTTGGACACAGCCGAAGAGACCCAGTACTTC
TRBJ2-3 TRBV5-1 TRBD1 NA CASSPGTGEVADTQYF TGCGCCAGCAGCCCAGGGACAGGGGAAGTAGCTGATACGCAGTATTTT